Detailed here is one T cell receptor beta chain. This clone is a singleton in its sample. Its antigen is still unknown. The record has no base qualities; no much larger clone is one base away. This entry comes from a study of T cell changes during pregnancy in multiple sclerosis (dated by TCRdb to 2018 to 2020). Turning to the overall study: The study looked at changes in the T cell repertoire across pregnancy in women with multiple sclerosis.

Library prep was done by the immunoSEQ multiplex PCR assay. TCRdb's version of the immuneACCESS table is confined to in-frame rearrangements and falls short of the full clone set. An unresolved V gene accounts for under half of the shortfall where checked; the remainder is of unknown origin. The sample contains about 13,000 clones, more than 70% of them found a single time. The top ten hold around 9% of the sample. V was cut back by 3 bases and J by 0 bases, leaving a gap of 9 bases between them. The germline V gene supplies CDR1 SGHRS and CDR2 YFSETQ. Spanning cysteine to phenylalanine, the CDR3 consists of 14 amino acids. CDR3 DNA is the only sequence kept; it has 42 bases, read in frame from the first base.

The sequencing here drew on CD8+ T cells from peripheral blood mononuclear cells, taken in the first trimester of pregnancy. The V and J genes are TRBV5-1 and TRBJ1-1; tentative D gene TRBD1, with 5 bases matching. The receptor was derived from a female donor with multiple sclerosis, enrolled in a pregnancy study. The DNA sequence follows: TGCGCCAGCAGCTCAGGGATACTGAACACTGAAGCTTTCTTT. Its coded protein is CASSSGILNTEAFF. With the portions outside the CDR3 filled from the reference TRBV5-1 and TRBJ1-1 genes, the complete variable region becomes KAGVTQTPRYLIKTRGQQVTLSCSPISGHRSVSWYQQTPGQGLQFLFEYFSETQRNKGNFPGRFSGRQFSNSRSEMNVSTLELGDSALYLCASSSGILNTEAFFGQGTRLTVV.